Following are 10 T cell receptor beta chains from one sample sequenced in a study of blood T cells in healthy people across ages. A second roughly 7 to 11 cycle PCR used barcoded and J-beta primers. Each CDR3 protein gets one entry after TCRdb re-called the 5' RACE reads with MiXCR. Of 720,000 or so distinct CDR3 sequences in the sample, around 43% were seen once. Sequenced material: blood. All receptors come from an elderly man in good health.

This clonotype was seen a few times. The chain's CDR3 is CASSPQGIGEQYF. As DNA, the CDR3 is TGTGCCAGCAGCCCACAGGGGATAGGCGAGCAGTACTTC. The chain uses TRBV7-8 and TRBJ2-4; 7 bases fit TRBD1. Near its end, the DNA agrees better with TRBJ2-7, so the J call may be wrong. This CDR3 comprises 13 residues. Germline V gene lookup returns CDR1 SGHVS and CDR2 FQNEAQ.

CDR3 residues: CASSLRDLRESGYTF. In DNA, the CDR3 is TGCGCCAGCAGCCTCCGGGACCTCCGGGAAAGTGGCTACACCTTC. The chain uses TRBV5-1 and TRBJ1-2, with a weak D call TRBD1 (5 bases). The V gene's germline CDR1 is SGHRS and CDR2 YFSETQ. The CDR3 runs 15 residues. The V end was cut by 4 bases, the J end by 7 bases, with 20 bases between. The whole variable domain, filled in from reference TRBV5-1 and TRBJ1-2, reads KAGVTQTPRYLIKTRGQQVTLSCSPISGHRSVSWYQQTPGQGLQFLFEYFSETQRNKGNFPGRFSGRQFSNSRSEMNVSTLELGDSALYLCASSLRDLRESGYTFGSGTRLTVV.

This chain uses TRBV12-3 or TRBV12-4 with TRBJ2-3; 8 nucleotides line up with TRBD2. The CDR3 sequence is 14 residues long. V gave up 6 bases and J gave up 0 bases; unmatched junction bases: 2. DNA of the CDR3: TGTGCCAGCAGGCAGCGGGAGAGCACAGATACGCAGTATTTT. It yields the protein CASRQRESTDTQYF.

This clonotype was detected only a few times. An end of the junction differs from the germline gene, which may be a read error. The rearrangement links TRBV7-7 to TRBJ2-1, with 7 bases matching TRBD1. CDR3 length equals 13 residues. Germline values: CDR1 SSHAT, CDR2 FNYEAQ (reference sequence). The CDR3 spells CASSLDRTGRQFF. The CDR3 bases are TGTGCTAGCAGCTTAGACCGGACAGGCCGGCAGTTCTTC.

This sequence joins TRBV28 and TRBJ2-1; perhaps TRBD2 as D (5 bases). CDR3 size: 14 residues. Germline lookup yields CDR1 MDHEN and CDR2 SYDVKM. V was pared by 7 bases and J by 4 bases, with 14 bases between. This chain's CDR3 is CASTKRAVYNEQFF. In DNA, the CDR3 is TGTGCCAGCACAAAACGAGCGGTTTACAATGAGCAGTTCTTC.

This clonotype has at least ten counts. The J gene is TRBJ2-5, the V gene TRBV7-2; TRBD2 is a possible D gene (6 bases). Germline CDR1 is SGHTA and CDR2 is FQGNSA. The CDR3 is made up of 14 amino acids. Trimming pared 5 bases from V and 0 bases from J, leaving 10 bases between. CDR3: CASSPRDYQETQYF. The CDR3 DNA reads TGTGCCAGCAGCCCCCGGGACTACCAAGAGACCCAGTACTTC. The whole variable domain, remainder taken from reference TRBV7-2 and TRBJ2-5, is GAGVSQSPSNKVTEKGKDVELRCDPISGHTALYWYRQSLGQGLEFLIYFQGNSAPDKSGLPSDRFSAERTGGSVSTLTIQRTQQEDSAVYLCASSPRDYQETQYFGPGTRLLVL.

This clonotype was picked up one time. This chain connects TRBV20-1 to TRBJ2-5; 7 bases align to TRBD1. CDR3 length: 15 amino acids. Looked up from germline, CDR1 is DFQATT and CDR2 is SNEGSKA (reference sequence). The junction had 15 bases not matched to a gene; V was cut back by 0 bases and J by 11 bases. The CDR3 sequence: CSARDPGQLPNEQYF. The CDR3 nucleotides read TGCAGTGCTAGAGATCCGGGACAGCTACCCAATGAGCAGTACTTC.

The CDR3 loop reads CATSLGGFSDIQYF. The CDR3 DNA follows: TGCGCCACCTCCCTCGGGGGCTTTTCGGACATTCAGTACTTC. This chain joins TRBV5-1 and TRBJ2-4; possibly TRBD1 or TRBD2 for D (6 bases each). Per germline, CDR1 SGHRS and CDR2 YFSETQ. CDR3 length: 14 amino acids. Trimming left V 9 bases short and J 8 bases short, with 21 bases between.

This clonotype was detected many times. This chain links TRBV6-2 or TRBV6-3 with TRBJ2-1, with D possibly being TRBD1 (6 bases). The germline V gene encodes CDR1 MNHEY and CDR2 SVGEGT. V lost 2 bases to trimming and J lost 7 bases, with 9 bases between them. The CDR3 length is 13 residues. This CDR3 is CASSYLTGNEQFF. The CDR3 DNA reads TGTGCCAGCAGTTACCTGACAGGAAATGAGCAGTTCTTC.

The CDR3 here is CASSVEGRGETQYF. CDR3 in DNA: TGTGCCAGCAGCGTCGAGGGGCGCGGGGAGACCCAGTACTTC. The V and J genes are TRBV9 and TRBJ2-5, with D possibly called TRBD1 or TRBD2 (5 bases each). There are 14 residues in the CDR3. Per the germline V gene, CDR1 is SGDLS and CDR2 is YYNGEE. The V end was cut by 2 bases, the J end by 5 bases, with 13 bases between.